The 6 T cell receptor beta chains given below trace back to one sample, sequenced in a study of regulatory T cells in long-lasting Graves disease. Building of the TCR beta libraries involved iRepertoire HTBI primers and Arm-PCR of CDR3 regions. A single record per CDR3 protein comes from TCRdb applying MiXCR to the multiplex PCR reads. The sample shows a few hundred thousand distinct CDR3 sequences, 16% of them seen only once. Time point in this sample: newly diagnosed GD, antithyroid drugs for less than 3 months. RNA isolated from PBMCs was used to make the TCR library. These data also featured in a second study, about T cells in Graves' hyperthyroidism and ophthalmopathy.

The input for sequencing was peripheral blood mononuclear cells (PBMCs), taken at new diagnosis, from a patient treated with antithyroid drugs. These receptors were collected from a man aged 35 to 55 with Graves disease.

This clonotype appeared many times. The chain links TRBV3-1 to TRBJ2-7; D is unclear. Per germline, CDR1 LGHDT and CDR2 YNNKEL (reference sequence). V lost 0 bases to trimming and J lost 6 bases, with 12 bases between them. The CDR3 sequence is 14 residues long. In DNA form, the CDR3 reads TGTGCCAGCAGCCAAGAACCGTTGATCGGCGAGCAGTACTTC. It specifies CASSQEPLIGEQYF.

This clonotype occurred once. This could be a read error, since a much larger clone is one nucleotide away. Here the CDR3 reads CASKNGGLDFTDTQYF. Written as DNA, the CDR3 is TGTGCCAGCAAAAACGGAGGCCTCGACTTCACAGATACGCAGTATTTT. V gene TRBV6-1 combines with J gene TRBJ2-3; perhaps TRBD2 as D (5 bases). Germline CDR1 is MNHNS and CDR2 is SASEGT. The CDR3 is 16 residues long. Trimming cost V 7 bases and J 2 bases, with 19 bases left between them.

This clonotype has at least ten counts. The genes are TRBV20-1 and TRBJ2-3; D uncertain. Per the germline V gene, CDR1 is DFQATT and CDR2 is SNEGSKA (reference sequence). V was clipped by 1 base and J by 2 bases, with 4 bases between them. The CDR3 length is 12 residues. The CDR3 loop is CSARVPTDTQYF. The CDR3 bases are TGCAGTGCTAGAGTTCCCACAGATACGCAGTATTTT.

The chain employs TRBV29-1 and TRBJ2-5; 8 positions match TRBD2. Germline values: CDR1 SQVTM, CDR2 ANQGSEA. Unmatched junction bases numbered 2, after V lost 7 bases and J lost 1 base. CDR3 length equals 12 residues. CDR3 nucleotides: TGCAGCGGTGGACTAGCCCAAGAGACCCAGTACTTC. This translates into CSGGLAQETQYF.

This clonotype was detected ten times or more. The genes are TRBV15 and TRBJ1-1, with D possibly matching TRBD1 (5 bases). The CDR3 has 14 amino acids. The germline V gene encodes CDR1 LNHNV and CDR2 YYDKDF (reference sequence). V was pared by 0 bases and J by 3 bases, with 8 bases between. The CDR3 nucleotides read TGTGCCACCAGCAGAGATCAGGGTTACACTGAAGCTTTCTTT. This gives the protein CATSRDQGYTEAFF.

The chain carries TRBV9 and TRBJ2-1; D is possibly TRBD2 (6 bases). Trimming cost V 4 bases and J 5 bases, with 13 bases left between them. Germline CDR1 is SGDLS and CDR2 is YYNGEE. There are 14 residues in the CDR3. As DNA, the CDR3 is TGTGCCAGCAGCCCCACGGGACTCAACAATGAGCAGTTCTTC. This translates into CASSPTGLNNEQFF.